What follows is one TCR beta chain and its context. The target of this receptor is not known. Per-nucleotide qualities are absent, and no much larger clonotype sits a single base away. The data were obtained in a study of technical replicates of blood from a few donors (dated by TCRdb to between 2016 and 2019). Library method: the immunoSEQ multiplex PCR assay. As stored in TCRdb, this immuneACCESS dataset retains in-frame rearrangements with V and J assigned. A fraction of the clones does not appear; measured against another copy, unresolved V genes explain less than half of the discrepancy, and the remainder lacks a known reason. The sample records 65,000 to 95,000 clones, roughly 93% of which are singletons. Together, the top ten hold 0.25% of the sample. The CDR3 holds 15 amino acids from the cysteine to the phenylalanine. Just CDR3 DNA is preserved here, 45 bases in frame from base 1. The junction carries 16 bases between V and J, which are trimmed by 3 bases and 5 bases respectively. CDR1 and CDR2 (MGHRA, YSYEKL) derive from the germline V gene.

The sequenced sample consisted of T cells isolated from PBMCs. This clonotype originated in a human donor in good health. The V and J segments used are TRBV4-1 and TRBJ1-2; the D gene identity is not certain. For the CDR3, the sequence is CASSQGAYAGYGYTF. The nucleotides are TGCGCCAGCAGCCAGGGTGCTTACGCGGGTTATGGCTACACCTTC.